This T cell receptor (beta chain) was obtained from a study of beta chain features in type 1 diabetes. V dropped 4 bases and J dropped 3 bases, with 12 bases sitting between them. The germline gives CDR1 SGHDN, CDR2 FVKESK. The CDR3 has 14 residues. The entirety of the isolated RNA underwent reverse transcription, so expressed TCRB transcripts were sequenced. Here immunoSEQ multiplex PCR was the method, and the copy in TCRdb shows in-frame clones only, minus some. The table includes over 600,000 clones, 9.5% to 15% detected once. Findings and limits, study-wide: Patients with Type 1 diabetes showed moderately but significantly shorter TCRB CDR3s in all four CD4+ subsets. Type 1 diabetes patients had VDJ junctions that carried fewer insertions and more deletions.

This clone has more than one count but fewer than ten. Its antigen is as yet unknown. What was sequenced was naive CD4+ T cells from blood. V gene TRBV14 combines with J gene TRBJ1-1; D is possibly TRBD1 (6 bases). This sequence was found in a man aged 25-45 years with type 1 diabetes. The CDR3, as DNA: TGTGCCAGCAGCCCCGTATGGGGGCACACTGAAGCTTTCTTT. This gives the protein CASSPVWGHTEAFF.